This passage covers 24 T cell receptor beta chains from one sample sequenced in a study of identical twins (dated by TCRdb to 2016 to 2017). Library preparation used 5' RACE. For sequencing, an Illumina HiSeq 2000 was employed. TCRdb reran the public reads through fastp at Q25 and MiXCR, keeping productive beta chains. Here each entry gathers all rows of one CDR3 protein and keeps the most common genes and DNA. The sample table holds 1.5 million to 2 million distinct CDR3 sequences, of which about 30% were seen once. In total, the top ten clones hold approximately 0.25% of the sample. The material sequenced was cord blood. The origin of the receptors is a newborn girl in good health.

CDR3 amino acids: CASSPQDRYNEQFF. DNA for the CDR3: TGTGCCAGCAGTCCCCAGGACAGGTACAATGAGCAGTTCTTC. The chain links TRBV28 to TRBJ2-1; TRBD1 matches at 7 bases. V dropped 5 bases and J dropped 4; count of bases not matched to a gene: 5. Germline CDR1 MDHEN, CDR2 SYDVKM. The CDR3 is 14 amino acids.

This clonotype was seen a handful of times. The rearrangement uses TRBV5-6 and TRBJ1-2; D perhaps matches TRBD1 (6 bases). The CDR3 runs to 15 residues. Germline V gene lookup returns CDR1 SGHDT and CDR2 YYEEEE. V lost 0 bases to trimming and J lost 3 bases, with 12 bases between them. CDR3 DNA sequence: TGTGCCAGCAGCTTGGTGGGGGCGTGGGACTATGGCTACACCTTC. Translating it yields CASSLVGAWDYGYTF.

The V gene is TRBV27, the J gene TRBJ1-2; the D is unclear. The V gene lost 7 bases and the J gene lost 4 bases, with 19 bases spanning the gap. Germline CDR1 MNHEY, CDR2 SMNVEV (reference sequence). The CDR3 covers 15 residues. The CDR3 DNA reads TGTGCCAGCATCCTTCTCTGGGGATATGGCTATGGCTACACCTTC. Residues: CASILLWGYGYGYTF.

The table lists this clonotype with a few counts. The rearrangement uses TRBV5-1 and TRBJ2-3; D unresolved. Trimming removed 1 base from V and 1 base from J, with 7 bases in between. CDR1 SGHRS and CDR2 YFSETQ come from the germline V gene. The length of the CDR3 is 14 residues. The CDR3 DNA reads as TGCGCCAGCAGCTTGTACCGCCGCACAGATACGCAGTATTTT. Translating it yields CASSLYRRTDTQYF.

The J gene is TRBJ1-1, the V gene TRBV7-9; no clear D gene. The CDR3 length is 12 residues. CDR1 SEHNR and CDR2 FQNEAQ come from the germline V gene (reference sequence). Trimming took off 4 bases at V and 6 bases at J, with 9 bases between the two ends. CDR3 loop: CASSSHKPEAFF. CDR3 in DNA: TGTGCCAGCAGCTCCCACAAGCCTGAAGCTTTCTTT.

This clonotype occurred a few times. V gene TRBV7-2 combines with J gene TRBJ2-3; 9 bases fit TRBD2. Losses at the gene ends were 1 base for V and 1 base for J; bases not matched to a gene: 6. CDR1 is SGHTA, CDR2 FQGNSA, per germline. The CDR3 spans 17 residues. The DNA for the CDR3 is TGTGCCAGCAGCTTAGTGCTTTTAGCGGGGGGCACAGATACGCAGTATTTT. Protein sequence: CASSLVLLAGGTDTQYF.

This sequence joins TRBV29-1 and TRBJ2-7, with 9 nucleotides matching TRBD2. This CDR3 has 15 residues. After removal of 2 bases from V and 3 bases from J, the junction contained 8 bases not matched to a gene. Germline values: CDR1 SQVTM, CDR2 ANQGSEA. The CDR3 coding sequence is TGCAGCGTTGAAAAGGCTAGCGGGACGAACTACGAGCAGTACTTC. This encodes CSVEKASGTNYEQYF.

The genes are TRBV20-1 and TRBJ2-1; no definite D call. The CDR3 has 15 residues. Trimming left V 2 bases short and J 0 bases short, with 11 bases between. CDR1 is DFQATT and CDR2 is SNEGSKA in the germline V gene (reference sequence). In nucleotides, the CDR3 is TGCAGTGCTAGAAGCCAACTGAGCTCCTACAATGAGCAGTTCTTC. The encoded protein is CSARSQLSSYNEQFF.

This chain uses TRBV20-1 with TRBJ1-2; 7 bases are a match to TRBD1. Germline V gene data show CDR1 as DFQATT and CDR2 as SNEGSKA (reference sequence). The CDR3 extends over 16 amino acids. V dropped 3 bases and J dropped 6; count of bases not matched to a gene: 16. This CDR3 reads CSASPTDRRRRDGYTF. The CDR3 nucleotides are TGCAGTGCTAGCCCGACGGACAGGAGGAGGAGGGATGGCTACACCTTC.

To note about this clonotype: A read error is possible here, since a much larger clone lies one base away. J is TRBJ2-7 and V is TRBV20-1; 7 nucleotides match TRBD1. Looked up from germline, CDR1 is DFQATT and CDR2 is SNEGSKA (reference sequence). V lost 5 bases and J lost 7; bases outside the gene matches: 14. The CDR3 length is 14 residues. In DNA, the CDR3 is TGCAGTGCTCCCGACAGGGAAGGCTACAATGAGCAGTACTTC. Its protein is CSAPDREGYNEQYF.

This clonotype was seen a few times. The gene calls are TRBV29-1 and TRBJ1-4; 9 bases align to TRBD1. Germline-derived CDR1 and CDR2 are SQVTM and ANQGSEA. This CDR3 comprises 14 residues. The trim removed 6 bases at V and 6 bases at J, leaving 8 bases unmatched. The DNA of the CDR3 is TGCAGCGTCGAGACGACAGGGGGGGATGAAAAACTGTTTTTT. It translates to CSVETTGGDEKLFF.

CDR3 nucleotides: TGCGCCAGCAGCCCGGGACAGGGGGCGCGGGAGACCCAGTACTTC. Translated: CASSPGQGARETQYF. The gene calls are TRBV5-1 and TRBJ2-5, with TRBD1 identical over 12 bases. CDR1 and CDR2 (germline): SGHRS, YFSETQ. The CDR3 spans 15 residues. V lost 4 bases and J lost 5; bases outside the gene matches: 6.

In this sample, this clonotype turned up a few times. This chain connects TRBV7-9 to TRBJ1-5, with D unclear. The V gene lost 6 bases and the J gene lost 5 bases, with 17 bases spanning the gap. The germline CDR1 and CDR2 sequences are SEHNR and FQNEAQ (reference sequence). CDR3 length: 15 amino acids. The CDR3 here is CASSPTGPGHQPQHF. As DNA, the CDR3 is TGTGCCAGCAGTCCTACCGGACCAGGCCATCAGCCCCAGCATTTT. The whole variable domain, filled in from reference TRBV7-9 and TRBJ1-5, reads DTGVSQNPRHKITKRGQNVTFRCDPISEHNRLYWYRQTLGQGPEFLTYFQNEAQLEKSRLLSDRFSAERPKGSFSTLEIQRTEQGDSAMYLCASSPTGPGHQPQHFGDGTRLSIL.

This clonotype was observed a handful of times. The chain couples TRBV5-6 to TRBJ2-3; 8 bases agree with TRBD1. V lost 4 bases, J lost 8 bases, and 3 bases stayed unmatched. Germline lookup yields CDR1 SGHDT and CDR2 YYEEEE. The CDR3 runs to 12 residues. CDR3 sequence: CASSTGQGTQYF. For the CDR3, the DNA is TGTGCCAGCAGCACCGGACAGGGTACGCAGTATTTT.

V and J are TRBV6-1 and TRBJ1-5, with unresolved D. The V and J ends lost 2 bases and 2 bases respectively, with 13 bases between them. The CDR3 is made up of 16 amino acids. CDR1 and CDR2 from the germline V gene are MNHNS and SASEGT. This CDR3 reads CASSEITLMGNQPQHF. As DNA, the CDR3 is TGTGCCAGCAGTGAAATAACCCTCATGGGCAATCAGCCCCAGCATTTT.

The chain has TRBV2 and TRBJ2-3; D uncertain. The V end lost 1 base, the J end lost 6 bases, and 8 bases lay between the germline ends. This CDR3 is built from 13 residues. The germline CDR1 and CDR2 sequences are SNHLY and FYNNEI. CDR3 in amino acids: CASSEVSKDTQYF. The CDR3 DNA reads as TGTGCCAGCAGTGAAGTAAGCAAGGATACGCAGTATTTT. The full variable domain, rest sourced from reference TRBV2 and TRBJ2-3, is EPEVTQTPSHQVTQMGQEVILRCVPISNHLYFYWYRQILGQKVEFLVSFYNNEISEKSEIFDDQFSVERPDGSNFTLKIRSTKLEDSAMYFCASSEVSKDTQYFGPGTRLTVL.

The chain uses TRBV5-1 and TRBJ1-1; D remains ambiguous. This CDR3 has 13 residues. Trimming shortened V by 5 bases and J by 0 bases, and 8 bases separated the two germline ends. Germline V gene sequence: CDR1 SGHRS, CDR2 YFSETQ. CDR3 nucleotides: TGCGCCAGCAGATCCAGCCTGAACACTGAAGCTTTCTTT. Translated: CASRSSLNTEAFF.

The chain is built from TRBV12-3 or TRBV12-4 and TRBJ2-1; maybe TRBD1 (5 bases). The ends were cut back, 2 bases at V and 9 bases at J, with 11 bases in the middle. The CDR3 loop spans 13 amino acids. CDR3 sequence: CASSLHAQGEQFF. CDR3 DNA: TGTGCCAGCAGTTTACATGCCCAGGGTGAGCAGTTCTTC.

Only a few counts were recorded for this clonotype. The chain carries TRBV6-5 and TRBJ2-7; tentatively, D is TRBD2 (5 bases). V lost 0 bases to trimming and J lost 0 bases, with 15 bases between them. The CDR3 contains 17 residues. Germline-derived CDR1 and CDR2 are MNHEY and SVGAGI. CDR3 DNA: TGTGCCAGCAGTTACTCGAGGTTGAGGGATAGCTCCTACGAGCAGTACTTC. The encoded protein is CASSYSRLRDSSYEQYF.

The rearrangement joins TRBV30 to TRBJ1-2; D may be TRBD1 (5 bases). CDR1 and CDR2 from the germline V gene are GTSNPN and SVGIG (reference sequence). Trimming stripped 7 bases from V and 4 bases from J, with 10 bases between. The CDR3 has 11 residues. CDR3 in amino acids: CASPGGYGYTF. The CDR3 DNA reads TGTGCCTCCCCTGGGGGCTATGGCTACACCTTC.

The V gene is TRBV19, the J gene TRBJ2-2; D is unclear. V was clipped by 7 bases and J by 6 bases, with 6 bases between them. This CDR3 region has 11 residues. Germline V CDR1 and CDR2: LNHDA, SQIVND (reference sequence). The CDR3 coding sequence is TGTGCCAGTATTCCGGCCGGGGAGCTGTTTTTT. Protein: CASIPAGELFF. Drawing the rest from reference TRBV19 and TRBJ2-2, the complete variable domain is DGGITQSPKYLFRKEGQNVTLSCEQNLNHDAMYWYRQDPGQGLRLIYYSQIVNDFQKGDIAEGYSVSREKKESFPLTVTSAQKNPTAFYLCASIPAGELFFGEGSRLTVL.

At least ten counts were recorded for this clonotype. V usage is TRBV6-6 and J usage is TRBJ2-7; 8 nucleotides align to TRBD2. CDR1 and CDR2 (germline): MNHNY, SVGAGI (reference sequence). J lost 0 bases, V lost 2 bases, and 9 bases had no gene match. The CDR3 covers 17 residues. Here the CDR3 DNA reads TGTGCCAGCAGTTACACCCCCTCAGCGGGAGCCTCCTACGAGCAGTACTTC. Translating it yields CASSYTPSAGASYEQYF.

This clonotype was counted many times. This chain joins TRBV5-1 and TRBJ2-5; TRBD1 is a possible D gene (5 bases). This CDR3 is 13 amino acids long. The germline V and J ends were trimmed by 0 bases and 7 bases, with 10 bases remaining between them. The germline V gene has CDR1 SGHRS and CDR2 YFSETQ. CDR3 residues: CASSLAQGRTQYF. The CDR3, as DNA: TGCGCCAGCAGCTTGGCGCAGGGTCGGACCCAGTACTTC.

The table lists this clonotype with a few counts. The V gene is TRBV20-1, the J gene TRBJ1-2; D is undetermined. Looked up from germline, CDR1 is DFQATT and CDR2 is SNEGSKA (reference sequence). The CDR3 is 13 residues long. Deletions cut 3 bases from V and 5 bases from J, with 13 bases between. CDR3 DNA sequence: TGCAGTGCTAGCCCCAGGTCCGGGTATGGCTACACCTTC. Its translation is CSASPRSGYGYTF.